The rows below give T cell receptor beta chains drawn from one sample of a study of T cell repertoires in cytomegalovirus infection. Via MiXCR, TCRdb re-called the reads, giving one row per CDR3 protein. This sample carries some 300,000 distinct CDR3 sequences, about 13% of them seen once, and the ten largest clones take 7% to 9.5%. What was sequenced was PBMCs. These TCRs come from a human donor in good health (CMV status not recorded). Some clones in this sample may be carry-over from other donors' samples. Each CDR3 is given with its conserved first and last residue. The order of the fields is clone size, J gene, D gene, V gene, CDR3 length, CDR3 DNA, CDR3 protein. D genes are given only for firm matches. Rows give clone size only sometimes, using once, few, many, or a class for an expanded clone.

clone size: -
J gene: TRBJ1-2
D gene: -
V gene: TRBV20-1
CDR3 length: 11
CDR3 DNA: TGCAGTGCCAGGGCCAACTATGGCTACACCTTC
CDR3 protein: CSARANYGYTF

clone size: -
J gene: TRBJ2-1
D gene: -
V gene: TRBV5-4
CDR3 length: 12
CDR3 DNA: TGTGCCAGCAGCTTGATCGCTAATGAGCAGTTCTTC
CDR3 protein: CASSLIANEQFF

clone size: many
J gene: TRBJ1-1
D gene: -
V gene: TRBV7-8
CDR3 length: 15
CDR3 DNA: TGTGCCAGCAGCTTACTCGGGACAACGAACACTGAAGCTTTCTTT
CDR3 protein: CASSLLGTTNTEAFF

clone size: -
J gene: TRBJ2-7
D gene: TRBD1
V gene: TRBV29-1
CDR3 length: 12
CDR3 DNA: TGCAGCGTTGACCGGACAGGGGGCGAGCAGTACTTC
CDR3 protein: CSVDRTGGEQYF

clone size: few
J gene: TRBJ1-5
D gene: -
V gene: TRBV4-3
CDR3 length: 14
CDR3 DNA: TGCGCCAGCAGCCCGGGCCTTCCCCGGCAGCCCCAGCATTTT
CDR3 protein: CASSPGLPRQPQHF

clone size: -
J gene: TRBJ1-1
D gene: -
V gene: TRBV6-5
CDR3 length: 13
CDR3 DNA: TGTGCCAGCAGTTACCGTGCCGGCCCAGAAGCTTTCTTT
CDR3 protein: CASSYRAGPEAFF

clone size: -
J gene: TRBJ1-5
D gene: TRBD1
V gene: TRBV4-1
CDR3 length: 16
CDR3 DNA: TGCGCCAGCAGCCAAGACTCCGGGACAGGGCTTCAGCCCCAGCATTTT
CDR3 protein: CASSQDSGTGLQPQHF

clone size: many
J gene: TRBJ2-3
D gene: -
V gene: TRBV7-2
CDR3 length: 13
CDR3 DNA: TGTGCCAGCAGCTTTAATAGCGGCAAGTCGCAGTATTTT
CDR3 protein: CASSFNSGKSQYF

clone size: -
J gene: TRBJ2-3
D gene: TRBD2
V gene: TRBV12-3/TRBV12-4
CDR3 length: 14
CDR3 DNA: TGTGCCAGCAGTGGGACTAGCGACACAGATACGCAGTATTTT
CDR3 protein: CASSGTSDTDTQYF

clone size: few
J gene: TRBJ1-5
D gene: -
V gene: TRBV20-1
CDR3 length: 15
CDR3 DNA: TGCAGTGCCCGCCGAGGGGGGGAGAGCAATCAGCCCCAGCATTTT
CDR3 protein: CSARRGGESNQPQHF

clone size: many
J gene: TRBJ1-2
D gene: -
V gene: TRBV10-2
CDR3 length: 16
CDR3 DNA: TGCGCCAGCAGTGAGTCAAGGTGGGAGGCTAACTATGGCTACACCTTC
CDR3 protein: CASSESRWEANYGYTF

clone size: many
J gene: TRBJ1-1
D gene: -
V gene: TRBV7-2
CDR3 length: 13
CDR3 DNA: TGTGCCAGCAGCTGGATACAGGACACTGAAGCTTTCTTT
CDR3 protein: CASSWIQDTEAFF

clone size: many
J gene: TRBJ2-7
D gene: -
V gene: TRBV6-6
CDR3 length: 14
CDR3 DNA: TGTGCCAGCAGTTACTCCCGACGGGGCTACGAGCAGTACTTC
CDR3 protein: CASSYSRRGYEQYF

clone size: many
J gene: TRBJ1-5
D gene: -
V gene: TRBV15
CDR3 length: 16
CDR3 DNA: TGTGCCACCAGCAGTGGCAGGGGATCTCAAACTCAGCCCCAGCATTTT
CDR3 protein: CATSSGRGSQTQPQHF

clone size: many
J gene: TRBJ1-2
D gene: TRBD1
V gene: TRBV7-9
CDR3 length: 12
CDR3 DNA: TGTGCCAGCAGGGACAGGGGGCCTGGCTACACCTTC
CDR3 protein: CASRDRGPGYTF

clone size: few
J gene: TRBJ2-2
D gene: -
V gene: TRBV2
CDR3 length: 14
CDR3 DNA: TGTGCCAGCAGTCAACTGGGGGCTGGCGGGGAGCTGTTTTTT
CDR3 protein: CASSQLGAGGELFF

clone size: many
J gene: TRBJ2-3
D gene: -
V gene: TRBV28
CDR3 length: 18
CDR3 DNA: TGTGCCAGCAGTTTCCCTTCCAATCGCGGTCTCCGCACAGATACGCAGTATTTT
CDR3 protein: CASSFPSNRGLRTDTQYF

clone size: many
J gene: TRBJ2-7
D gene: -
V gene: TRBV4-1
CDR3 length: 14
CDR3 DNA: TGCGCCAGCAGCCATCCGTCCGGGGGATACGAGCAGTACTTC
CDR3 protein: CASSHPSGGYEQYF

clone size: many
J gene: TRBJ2-3
D gene: TRBD1
V gene: TRBV7-6
CDR3 length: 14
CDR3 DNA: TGTGCCAGCAGCACCGGGACAGGGGTCGATACGCAGTATTTT
CDR3 protein: CASSTGTGVDTQYF

clone size: many
J gene: TRBJ1-4
D gene: -
V gene: TRBV7-8
CDR3 length: 16
CDR3 DNA: TGTGCCAGCAGCCCTTATGTTGGGTCGGGCAATGAAAAACTGTTTTTT
CDR3 protein: CASSPYVGSGNEKLFF

clone size: many
J gene: TRBJ2-7
D gene: TRBD2
V gene: TRBV7-3
CDR3 length: 13
CDR3 DNA: TGTGCCAGCGGCATAGCGGGGGGCAACGAGCAGTACTTC
CDR3 protein: CASGIAGGNEQYF

clone size: many
J gene: TRBJ2-7
D gene: -
V gene: TRBV6-5
CDR3 length: 14
CDR3 DNA: TGTGCCAGCAGGACCACAAAGCCCTCCTACGAGCAGTACTTC
CDR3 protein: CASRTTKPSYEQYF

clone size: -
J gene: TRBJ2-5
D gene: TRBD2
V gene: TRBV5-4
CDR3 length: 13
CDR3 DNA: TGTGCCAGCAGCCCGCGGGGGGAAGAGACCCAGTACTTC
CDR3 protein: CASSPRGEETQYF

clone size: few
J gene: TRBJ2-3
D gene: TRBD2
V gene: TRBV20-1
CDR3 length: 14
CDR3 DNA: TGCAGTGCTGTAGCGGGAGCTGGTTCAGATACGCAGTATTTT
CDR3 protein: CSAVAGAGSDTQYF

clone size: many
J gene: TRBJ2-2
D gene: -
V gene: TRBV7-9
CDR3 length: 14
CDR3 DNA: TGTGCCAGCAGCTTAGCTGAGCTATCCGGGGAGCTGTTTTTT
CDR3 protein: CASSLAELSGELFF

clone size: many
J gene: TRBJ2-3
D gene: -
V gene: TRBV6-4
CDR3 length: 14
CDR3 DNA: TGTGCCAGCACCTGGACGGATAGCACAGATACGCAGTATTTT
CDR3 protein: CASTWTDSTDTQYF

clone size: -
J gene: TRBJ2-6
D gene: TRBD2
V gene: TRBV27
CDR3 length: 15
CDR3 DNA: TGTGCCAGCAGATCAGCGGGGTCTGGGGCCAACGTCCTGACTTTC
CDR3 protein: CASRSAGSGANVLTF

clone size: few
J gene: TRBJ2-1
D gene: -
V gene: TRBV9
CDR3 length: 14
CDR3 DNA: TGTGCCAGCAGCGTAGTTACGGGGAGCAATGAGCAGTTCTTC
CDR3 protein: CASSVVTGSNEQFF

clone size: few
J gene: TRBJ1-4
D gene: TRBD1
V gene: TRBV20-1
CDR3 length: 19
CDR3 DNA: TGCAGTGCTAGGCCGAAAGTCCCGGGACAGGGATCAACTAATGAAAAACTGTTTTTT
CDR3 protein: CSARPKVPGQGSTNEKLFF

clone size: -
J gene: TRBJ2-4
D gene: TRBD1
V gene: TRBV28
CDR3 length: 14
CDR3 DNA: TGTGCCACCCGGACAGGCATAGCCAAAAACATTCAGTACTTC
CDR3 protein: CATRTGIAKNIQYF

clone size: -
J gene: TRBJ2-1
D gene: -
V gene: TRBV5-1
CDR3 length: 16
CDR3 DNA: TGCGCCAGCAGCTTGGCTCTAGCTATGGGCTTGAGTGAGCAGTTCTTC
CDR3 protein: CASSLALAMGLSEQFF

clone size: -
J gene: TRBJ2-7
D gene: -
V gene: TRBV27
CDR3 length: 13
CDR3 DNA: TGTGCCAGCAGTTGGGGGGCTGGAGGCGAGCAGTACTTC
CDR3 protein: CASSWGAGGEQYF

clone size: many
J gene: TRBJ1-2
D gene: -
V gene: TRBV7-9
CDR3 length: 13
CDR3 DNA: TGTGCCAGCAGCTTCCTATCGGGGGCCGGCTACACCTTC
CDR3 protein: CASSFLSGAGYTF

clone size: few
J gene: TRBJ1-5
D gene: -
V gene: TRBV29-1
CDR3 length: 13
CDR3 DNA: TGCAGCGTTGTGCTGGCAGGGAGTCAGCCCCAGCATTTT
CDR3 protein: CSVVLAGSQPQHF

clone size: few
J gene: TRBJ2-5
D gene: -
V gene: TRBV20-1
CDR3 length: 16
CDR3 DNA: TGCAGTGCTAGAGATCGTGGTCCCATTAGCGAAGAGACCCAGTACTTC
CDR3 protein: CSARDRGPISEETQYF

clone size: many
J gene: TRBJ2-1
D gene: TRBD2
V gene: TRBV11-3
CDR3 length: 20
CDR3 DNA: TGTGCCAGCAGCTACGGCCCCCGATCTAGCGGGCCGCTTTCATACAATGAGCAGTTCTTC
CDR3 protein: CASSYGPRSSGPLSYNEQFF

clone size: few
J gene: TRBJ2-1
D gene: -
V gene: TRBV20-1
CDR3 length: 14
CDR3 DNA: TGCAGTGCCACTAGGGGGGACTCCTACAATGAGCAGTTCTTC
CDR3 protein: CSATRGDSYNEQFF

clone size: many
J gene: TRBJ1-4
D gene: -
V gene: TRBV7-9
CDR3 length: 14
CDR3 DNA: TGTGCCAGCAGCTTAGGGGGAATGGGTGAAAAACTGTTTTTT
CDR3 protein: CASSLGGMGEKLFF

clone size: many
J gene: TRBJ2-1
D gene: -
V gene: TRBV7-2
CDR3 length: 15
CDR3 DNA: TGTGCCAGCAGCTTAGCTGAGGGGGAGGACAATGAGCAGTTCTTC
CDR3 protein: CASSLAEGEDNEQFF

clone size: many
J gene: TRBJ2-5
D gene: TRBD2
V gene: TRBV7-2
CDR3 length: 18
CDR3 DNA: TGTGCCAGCAGCTTAGGAAGACGGGGGGAAAATTCACAAGAGACCCAGTACTTC
CDR3 protein: CASSLGRRGENSQETQYF

clone size: -
J gene: TRBJ1-5
D gene: -
V gene: TRBV28
CDR3 length: 15
CDR3 DNA: TGTGCCAGCAGTTTTTTAACAGGATGGGATCAGCCCCAGCATTTT
CDR3 protein: CASSFLTGWDQPQHF

clone size: many
J gene: TRBJ2-2
D gene: TRBD2
V gene: TRBV7-2
CDR3 length: 16
CDR3 DNA: TGTGCCAGCAGCTTCGCTAGCGGGAGGGCCGCCGGGGAGCTGTTTTTT
CDR3 protein: CASSFASGRAAGELFF

clone size: many
J gene: TRBJ1-5
D gene: -
V gene: TRBV12-3/TRBV12-4
CDR3 length: 17
CDR3 DNA: TGTGCCAGCAGTTATCTTCAACAGGAAAATAGCAATCAGCCCCAGCATTTT
CDR3 protein: CASSYLQQENSNQPQHF

clone size: few
J gene: TRBJ2-5
D gene: -
V gene: TRBV29-1
CDR3 length: 13
CDR3 DNA: TGCAGCGTCTCAATGACGGCTCAAGAGACCCAGTACTTC
CDR3 protein: CSVSMTAQETQYF

clone size: -
J gene: TRBJ2-7
D gene: TRBD1
V gene: TRBV12-3/TRBV12-4
CDR3 length: 15
CDR3 DNA: TGTGCCAGCAGCCAAACCGGGACAGGGTACCACGAGCAGTACTTC
CDR3 protein: CASSQTGTGYHEQYF

clone size: few
J gene: TRBJ1-1
D gene: -
V gene: TRBV7-8
CDR3 length: 14
CDR3 DNA: TGTGCCAGCAGCTTAGGGGGCGAGCGGGGTGAAGCTTTCTTT
CDR3 protein: CASSLGGERGEAFF

clone size: -
J gene: TRBJ2-5
D gene: -
V gene: TRBV11-3
CDR3 length: 15
CDR3 DNA: TGTGCCAGCAGCTCACCGGGACTGGAACAAGAGACCCAGTACTTC
CDR3 protein: CASSSPGLEQETQYF

clone size: few
J gene: TRBJ2-7
D gene: TRBD1
V gene: TRBV4-1
CDR3 length: 18
CDR3 DNA: TGCGCCAGCAGCCAAGGGCAGCTGGGACAGGGGAACTTTTACGAGCAGTACTTC
CDR3 protein: CASSQGQLGQGNFYEQYF

clone size: few
J gene: TRBJ2-7
D gene: TRBD1
V gene: TRBV28
CDR3 length: 15
CDR3 DNA: TGTGCCAGCAGTTTACCCCTCGGACAGGCCTACGAGCAGTACTTC
CDR3 protein: CASSLPLGQAYEQYF

clone size: many
J gene: TRBJ1-5
D gene: -
V gene: TRBV7-2
CDR3 length: 15
CDR3 DNA: TGTGCCAGCAGCTCCCAACAGGGAGTAAATCAGCCCCAGCATTTT
CDR3 protein: CASSSQQGVNQPQHF

clone size: -
J gene: TRBJ2-1
D gene: TRBD2
V gene: TRBV11-3
CDR3 length: 18
CDR3 DNA: TGTGCCAGCAGCCCCCGTCCTAGCGGGATTTCATCCTACAATGAGCAGTTCTTC
CDR3 protein: CASSPRPSGISSYNEQFF

clone size: -
J gene: TRBJ1-2
D gene: TRBD1
V gene: TRBV9
CDR3 length: 12
CDR3 DNA: TGTGCCAGCTTCAGGGGGACCTATGGCTACACCTTC
CDR3 protein: CASFRGTYGYTF

clone size: many
J gene: TRBJ2-3
D gene: -
V gene: TRBV7-2
CDR3 length: 12
CDR3 DNA: TGTGCCAGCAACTTAGGGTCAGATACGCAGTATTTT
CDR3 protein: CASNLGSDTQYF